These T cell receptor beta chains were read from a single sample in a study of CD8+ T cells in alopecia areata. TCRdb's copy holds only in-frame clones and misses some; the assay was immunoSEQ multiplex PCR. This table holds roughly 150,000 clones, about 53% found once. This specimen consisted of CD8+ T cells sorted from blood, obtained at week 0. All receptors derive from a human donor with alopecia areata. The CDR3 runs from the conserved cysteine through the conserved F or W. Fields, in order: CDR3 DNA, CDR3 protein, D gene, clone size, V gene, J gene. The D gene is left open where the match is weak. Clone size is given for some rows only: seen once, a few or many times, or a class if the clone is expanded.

CDR3 DNA: TGTGCCAGCAGCCAAGATCAGCCAGGTCATATTAGTGACTCCTACGAGCAGTACTTC; CDR3 protein: CASSQDQPGHISDSYEQYF; D gene: -; clone size: -; V gene: TRBV14; J gene: TRBJ2-7
CDR3 DNA: TGTGCCAGCAATACGCAGTATTTT; CDR3 protein: CASNTQYF; D gene: -; clone size: few; V gene: TRBV7-9; J gene: TRBJ2-3
CDR3 DNA: TGTGCCAGCAGCCATGTCCGTGGGGAGCAGTTCTTC; CDR3 protein: CASSHVRGEQFF; D gene: -; clone size: -; V gene: TRBV14; J gene: TRBJ2-1
CDR3 DNA: TGTGCCTGGAGTGAAGGGACAAAGAACACCGGGGAGCTGTTTTTT; CDR3 protein: CAWSEGTKNTGELFF; D gene: -; clone size: -; V gene: TRBV30; J gene: TRBJ2-2
CDR3 DNA: TGTGCCAGCAGTGAAGAGTATCCCGGGGAGCTGTTTTTT; CDR3 protein: CASSEEYPGELFF; D gene: -; clone size: few; V gene: TRBV2; J gene: TRBJ2-2
CDR3 DNA: TGTGCCAGCAGTTTACTGGCGGCTGGTGGTCCAGATACGCAGTATTTT; CDR3 protein: CASSLLAAGGPDTQYF; D gene: -; clone size: -; V gene: TRBV27; J gene: TRBJ2-3
CDR3 DNA: TGCAGCGCAGTCTTCCTTAGCACTAACTACGAGCAGTACTTC; CDR3 protein: CSAVFLSTNYEQYF; D gene: -; clone size: -; V gene: TRBV29-1; J gene: TRBJ2-7
CDR3 DNA: TGTGCCAGCAGTCCTTCCTACAATGAGCAGTTCTTC; CDR3 protein: CASSPSYNEQFF; D gene: -; clone size: -; V gene: TRBV27; J gene: TRBJ2-1
CDR3 DNA: TGTGCCAGCAGTTCACACGGAGGGGAAAAACTGTTTTTT; CDR3 protein: CASSSHGGEKLFF; D gene: -; clone size: few; V gene: TRBV28; J gene: TRBJ1-4
CDR3 DNA: TGCGCCAGCAGCTTACCAGATGACAATGAGCAGTTCTTC; CDR3 protein: CASSLPDDNEQFF; D gene: -; clone size: few; V gene: TRBV5-1; J gene: TRBJ2-1
CDR3 DNA: TGTGCCAGCAGTCCCTTTACCAAAACCTACGAGCAGTACTTC; CDR3 protein: CASSPFTKTYEQYF; D gene: -; clone size: few; V gene: TRBV27; J gene: TRBJ2-7
CDR3 DNA: TGTGCCTGGAGTGTATATACCAATGAGCAGTTCTTC; CDR3 protein: CAWSVYTNEQFF; D gene: -; clone size: -; V gene: TRBV30; J gene: TRBJ2-1
CDR3 DNA: TGTGCCAGCAGTTTAACGTGGAACAGGTTAAAGGCTGTAGCGGATACGCAGTATTTT; CDR3 protein: CASSLTWNRLKAVADTQYF; D gene: -; clone size: -; V gene: TRBV28; J gene: TRBJ2-3
CDR3 DNA: TGTGCCTGGGCCCAGTCCTCTAGATATGGCTACACCTTC; CDR3 protein: CAWAQSSRYGYTF; D gene: -; clone size: -; V gene: TRBV30; J gene: TRBJ1-2
CDR3 DNA: TGCAGCGTTGCTGGACAGGGGGCCGACTATGGCTACACCTTC; CDR3 protein: CSVAGQGADYGYTF; D gene: TRBD1; clone size: -; V gene: TRBV29-1; J gene: TRBJ1-2
CDR3 DNA: TGTGCCATCAGCGACAGGAGTAATCAGCCCCAGCATTTT; CDR3 protein: CAISDRSNQPQHF; D gene: -; clone size: once; V gene: TRBV10-3; J gene: TRBJ1-5
CDR3 DNA: TGTGCCAGCAGTTTTGACGGGCTGAATGGCTACACCTTC; CDR3 protein: CASSFDGLNGYTF; D gene: -; clone size: few; V gene: TRBV6-5; J gene: TRBJ1-2
CDR3 DNA: TGTGCCAGCAGCTTAGCAGAAGGGGGTAATTCACCCCTCCACTTT; CDR3 protein: CASSLAEGGNSPLHF; D gene: -; clone size: -; V gene: TRBV7-6; J gene: TRBJ1-6
CDR3 DNA: TGTGCCAGCAGTTTATTGTCGGTTGAGCAGTTCTTC; CDR3 protein: CASSLLSVEQFF; D gene: -; clone size: few; V gene: TRBV27; J gene: TRBJ2-1
CDR3 DNA: TGCAGCGTCCCAGGGGCTGAGCAGTTCTTC; CDR3 protein: CSVPGAEQFF; D gene: -; clone size: -; V gene: TRBV29-1; J gene: TRBJ2-1
CDR3 DNA: TGTGCCTGCCGAGGGTCCCGGGACAGGGATTTAGGCTACACCTTC; CDR3 protein: CACRGSRDRDLGYTF; D gene: TRBD1; clone size: -; V gene: TRBV2; J gene: TRBJ1-2
CDR3 DNA: TGCGCCAGCAGCCCCTCCGGCAGCACAGATACGCAGTATTTT; CDR3 protein: CASSPSGSTDTQYF; D gene: -; clone size: few; V gene: TRBV4-3; J gene: TRBJ2-3
CDR3 DNA: TGCAGCGTTGAAGAAGGGCCAACTAGCGGGGGATTCGATACGCAGTATTTT; CDR3 protein: CSVEEGPTSGGFDTQYF; D gene: TRBD2; clone size: few; V gene: TRBV29-1; J gene: TRBJ2-3
CDR3 DNA: TGTGCCAGCAGGGGGAGATCCAGGGGGTACAATGAGCAGTTCTTC; CDR3 protein: CASRGRSRGYNEQFF; D gene: TRBD1; clone size: -; V gene: TRBV6-5; J gene: TRBJ2-1
CDR3 DNA: TGCGCCAGCAGCCCCTCTAGGGGGCCATTGGGCAAGAATGAGCAGTTCTTC; CDR3 protein: CASSPSRGPLGKNEQFF; D gene: TRBD1; clone size: few; V gene: TRBV4-3; J gene: TRBJ2-1
CDR3 DNA: TGTGCCAGCAGTGACGGGACAGGGTTCCAGCCCCAGCATTTT; CDR3 protein: CASSDGTGFQPQHF; D gene: TRBD1; clone size: few; V gene: TRBV27; J gene: TRBJ1-5
CDR3 DNA: TGTGCCAGTAGCCCAGACCGGGACAGGCCCTACGAGCAGTACTTC; CDR3 protein: CASSPDRDRPYEQYF; D gene: TRBD1; clone size: -; V gene: TRBV19; J gene: TRBJ2-7
CDR3 DNA: TGTGCCAGCAGTTCGCCGTCCGGTGAGGGTTCACCCCTCCACTTT; CDR3 protein: CASSSPSGEGSPLHF; D gene: -; clone size: -; V gene: TRBV27; J gene: TRBJ1-6
CDR3 DNA: TGCAGCGTGTTGGGGATTAACAATGAGCAGTTCTTC; CDR3 protein: CSVLGINNEQFF; D gene: -; clone size: -; V gene: TRBV29-1; J gene: TRBJ2-1
CDR3 DNA: TGTGCCAGCAGCTCGGACAGACTAAGCACAGATACGCAGTATTTT; CDR3 protein: CASSSDRLSTDTQYF; D gene: -; clone size: -; V gene: TRBV7-9; J gene: TRBJ2-3
CDR3 DNA: TGCGCCAGCAGCCAAGACAGGGTAGGCCCCTATGGCTACACCTTC; CDR3 protein: CASSQDRVGPYGYTF; D gene: -; clone size: -; V gene: TRBV4-3; J gene: TRBJ1-2
CDR3 DNA: TGCGCCAGCAGCTTGAATCGGGTCATGGATGGGTTAGATGGCTACACCTTC; CDR3 protein: CASSLNRVMDGLDGYTF; D gene: -; clone size: few; V gene: TRBV5-1; J gene: TRBJ1-2
CDR3 DNA: TGCAGCGTTGAAAGGCGGGACTTATATGGCTACACCTTC; CDR3 protein: CSVERRDLYGYTF; D gene: -; clone size: -; V gene: TRBV29-1; J gene: TRBJ1-2
CDR3 DNA: TGTGCCTGGGAACAGGGACGCGGGGGCTACACCTTC; CDR3 protein: CAWEQGRGGYTF; D gene: -; clone size: once; V gene: TRBV30; J gene: TRBJ1-2
CDR3 DNA: TGTGCCAGCAGACCGGACAGTTCCAATGAGCAGTTCTTC; CDR3 protein: CASRPDSSNEQFF; D gene: -; clone size: few; V gene: TRBV7-9; J gene: TRBJ2-1
CDR3 DNA: TGTGCCAGCAGTACCGGAGGGGCCAACGTCCTGACTTTC; CDR3 protein: CASSTGGANVLTF; D gene: -; clone size: few; V gene: TRBV28; J gene: TRBJ2-6
CDR3 DNA: TGCGCCAGCAGCCAAGAATCGAACACTGAAGCTTTCTTT; CDR3 protein: CASSQESNTEAFF; D gene: -; clone size: -; V gene: TRBV4-3; J gene: TRBJ1-1
CDR3 DNA: TGTGCCAGCAGCCCCAGCGGGGGGGTTGCAGATACGCAGTATTTT; CDR3 protein: CASSPSGGVADTQYF; D gene: TRBD2; clone size: many; V gene: TRBV7-3; J gene: TRBJ2-3
CDR3 DNA: TGTGCCTTTTATCGGGGGGGCTCCACAGATACGCAGTATTTT; CDR3 protein: CAFYRGGSTDTQYF; D gene: TRBD2; clone size: -; V gene: TRBV30; J gene: TRBJ2-3
CDR3 DNA: TGTGCCAGCAGTCCCGTGGGACTCTCCTTCCCCTACGAGCAGTACTTC; CDR3 protein: CASSPVGLSFPYEQYF; D gene: -; clone size: -; V gene: TRBV27; J gene: TRBJ2-7
CDR3 DNA: TGTGCCAGCAGCGTAGGGGACACGAACACTGAAGCTTTCTTT; CDR3 protein: CASSVGDTNTEAFF; D gene: -; clone size: -; V gene: TRBV9; J gene: TRBJ1-1
CDR3 DNA: TGTGCCATCAGTGAGTCGCCACGGGACGAGCAGTACTTC; CDR3 protein: CAISESPRDEQYF; D gene: -; clone size: few; V gene: TRBV10-3; J gene: TRBJ2-7